This T cell receptor (beta chain) was captured in a study of blood T cell repertoires in COVID-19. Sequenced by immunoSEQ multiplex PCR; TCRdb stores in-frame clones only, minus some. The sample has some 50,000 clones, 68% seen once; the top ten hold around 10%. This clone was observed a handful of times. Germline assignment: CDR1 SQVTM and CDR2 ANQGSEA. The CDR3 runs to 17 residues. Trimming removed 1 base from V and 0 bases from J, with 19 bases in between. The chain couples TRBV29-1 to TRBJ2-7; D might be TRBD1 (5 bases). Sequenced material: peripheral blood. This clonotype originated in a woman between 70 and 85 years old with acute or convalescent COVID-19. The CDR3: CSVEVEQSKGNSYEQYF. In DNA form, the CDR3 reads TGCAGCGTTGAAGTAGAACAGTCTAAGGGGAACTCCTACGAGCAGTACTTC.